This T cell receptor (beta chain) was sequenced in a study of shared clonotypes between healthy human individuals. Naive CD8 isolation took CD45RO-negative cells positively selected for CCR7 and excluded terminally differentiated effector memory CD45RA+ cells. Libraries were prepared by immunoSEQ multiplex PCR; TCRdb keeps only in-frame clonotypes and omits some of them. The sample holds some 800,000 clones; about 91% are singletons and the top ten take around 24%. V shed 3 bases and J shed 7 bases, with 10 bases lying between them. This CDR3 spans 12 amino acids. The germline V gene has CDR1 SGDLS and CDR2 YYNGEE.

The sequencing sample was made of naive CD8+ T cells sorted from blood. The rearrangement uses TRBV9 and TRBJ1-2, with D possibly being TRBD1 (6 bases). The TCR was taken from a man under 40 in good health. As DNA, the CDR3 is TGTGCCAGCAGCGCGGGGGCGGGTGGCTACACCTTC. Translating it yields CASSAGAGGYTF.